This T cell receptor beta chain is drawn from a study of tumor and adjacent non-tumor tissue in lung cancer. RNA was extracted from bulk tissue without any cell sorting. The normal lung tissue was taken more than 3 cm from the tumor edge. A modified ARM-PCR protocol with three rounds of nested PCR amplified TCRbeta. TCRdb used MiXCR to reprocess the multiplex PCR reads, holding one entry per CDR3 protein. The sample consists of some 99,000 distinct CDR3 sequences, around 57% of them appearing once. This clonotype occurred a few times. After removal of 5 bases from V and 2 bases from J, the junction contained 10 bases not matched to a gene. The CDR3 has 17 residues.

The sequence was obtained from a man in his sixties with non-small cell lung cancer. Specimen: distant non-tumor lung tissue. The gene calls are TRBV12-3 or TRBV12-4 and TRBJ1-5, with TRBD1 matching over 9 bases. The CDR3 DNA follows: TGTGCCAGCAGTCGATCTTTAGACAGGGGGGGCAATCAGCCCCAGCATTTT. It encodes CASSRSLDRGGNQPQHF.